Each of the 16 T cell receptor beta chains below was sequenced from the same sample in a study of radiotherapy plus CTLA-4 blockade in lung cancer. Libraries were prepared by immunoSEQ multiplex PCR; TCRdb keeps only in-frame clonotypes and omits some of them. This repertoire shows 85,000 to 95,000 clones, roughly 80% found once; its top ten account for under 30%. This sample comprised peripheral blood, obtained from a patient treated with radiotherapy plus ipilimumab. The receptors were gathered from a human donor with non-small cell lung cancer that progressed on radiotherapy plus ipilimumab.

This clone was recorded only once. This chain uses TRBV27 with TRBJ2-7; 8 nucleotides line up with TRBD1. The CDR3 runs 13 residues. J gave up 3 bases and V 4 bases, and 2 bases lay outside the gene matches. CDR1 and CDR2 (germline): MNHEY, SMNVEV (reference sequence). CDR3 DNA sequence: TGTGCCAGCAGTTACGGACAGGGCTACGAGCAGTACTTC. It specifies CASSYGQGYEQYF.

This clone was seen a handful of times. Other DNA sequences of this sample code for an identical CDR3. This chain uses TRBV4-1 with TRBJ2-3, with D perhaps matching TRBD1 (7 bases). Trimming removed 4 bases from V and 0 bases from J, with 11 bases in between. The CDR3 is 15 residues long. Per germline, CDR1 MGHRA and CDR2 YSYEKL. In nucleotides, the CDR3 is TGCGCCAGCAGCCCTCCAGGGGGGAGCACAGATACGCAGTATTTT. Its translation is CASSPPGGSTDTQYF.

This clone turned up a few times. The same CDR3 can be traced to other DNA sequences in this sample. The rearrangement joins TRBV30 to TRBJ2-7; 7 bases are a match to TRBD2. This CDR3 has 13 amino acids. Losses at the gene ends were 5 bases for V and 7 bases for J; bases not matched to a gene: 11. Germline CDR1 GTSNPN, CDR2 SVGIG (reference sequence). CDR3 residues: CAWSWGGTGEQYF. The CDR3 nucleotides are TGTGCCTGGTCTTGGGGGGGGACGGGGGAGCAGTACTTC.

This chain connects TRBV28 to TRBJ2-7; 9 bases line up with TRBD1. Germline-derived CDR1 and CDR2 are MDHEN and SYDVKM. The CDR3 extends over 14 amino acids. Trimming took 5 bases from V and 4 from J; bases not matched to a gene: 6. CDR3 sequence (DNA): TGTGCCAGCAGTCCCCGGGACAGGGATTACGAGCAGTACTTC. It is translated as CASSPRDRDYEQYF.

CDR3 residues: CASSWATGALNTDTQYF. For the CDR3, the DNA is TGTGCCAGCAGCTGGGCTACAGGGGCATTAAACACAGATACGCAGTATTTT. The chain couples TRBV5-6 to TRBJ2-3; 7 positions match TRBD1. CDR1 SGHDT and CDR2 YYEEEE come from the germline V gene. The ends lost 3 bases at V and 2 bases at J; junction bases unmatched: 12. The CDR3 extends over 17 amino acids.

CDR3 loop: CASSKTVGGSGNTIYF. The CDR3 DNA is TGTGCCAGCAGCAAAACCGTAGGGGGCTCTGGAAACACCATATATTTT. The chain links TRBV9 to TRBJ1-3; TRBD1 might be the D (6 bases). The CDR3 length is 16 residues. The germline V gene encodes CDR1 SGDLS and CDR2 YYNGEE. With 4 bases removed from V and 0 bases from J, the gap between germline ends came to 14 bases.

V gene TRBV20-1 combines with J gene TRBJ2-1, with D unclear. There are 9 residues in the CDR3. The germline CDR1 and CDR2 sequences are DFQATT and SNEGSKA (reference sequence). V dropped 6 bases and J dropped 11 bases, with 8 bases sitting between them. Written as DNA, the CDR3 is TGCAGTGCCGCTCCAAAGCAGTTCTTC. It encodes CSAAPKQFF.

This clone has only one observation. J is TRBJ2-2 and V is TRBV6-4; tentative D call: TRBD1 (5 bases). From germline, CDR1 is MRHNA and CDR2 SNTAGT. V was trimmed by 8 bases and J by 4 bases, leaving 11 bases between them. The CDR3 loop spans 13 amino acids. The CDR3, as DNA: TGTGCCAGCGGAGACAGAAGCACCGGGGAGCTGTTTTTT. It specifies CASGDRSTGELFF.

This clone has a single count. The V and J genes are TRBV5-1 and TRBJ2-7, with 7 bases identical to TRBD1. The CDR3 spans 14 residues. V dropped 0 bases and J dropped 9; count of bases not matched to a gene: 9. Per germline, CDR1 SGHRS and CDR2 YFSETQ. The chain's CDR3 is CASSLETTGDGQYF. DNA of the CDR3: TGCGCCAGCAGCTTGGAGACCACAGGGGACGGGCAGTACTTC.

The chain uses TRBV7-3 and TRBJ2-1, with 10 bases matching TRBD2. This CDR3 is 15 amino acids long. V lost 5 bases, J lost 4 bases, and 5 bases stayed unmatched. CDR1 and CDR2 from the germline V gene are SGHTA and FQGTGA. CDR3 in DNA: TGTGCCAGCAGCCCTAGCGGGAGCCAATACAATGAGCAGTTCTTC. This codes for CASSPSGSQYNEQFF.

This chain joins TRBV4-1 and TRBJ2-1, with 10 bases matching TRBD2. Germline CDR1 reads MGHRA; CDR2 reads YSYEKL. J was trimmed by 7 bases and V by 1 base; bases with no gene match: 10. This CDR3 is built from 17 residues. This CDR3 reads CASSQAWAAGGPNEQFF. Here the CDR3 DNA reads TGCGCCAGCAGCCAAGCTTGGGCAGCGGGAGGGCCAAATGAGCAGTTCTTC.

CDR3 nucleotides: TGTGCCAGCAGGGACAGCTCAATCAATCAGCCCCAGCATTTT. Protein: CASRDSSINQPQHF. V gene TRBV6-5 combines with J gene TRBJ1-5, with D possibly matching TRBD1 (6 bases). Trimming removed 6 bases at V and 3 bases at J, with 12 bases between. The CDR3 spans 14 residues. In germline, CDR1 is MNHEY, CDR2 SVGAGI.

In DNA form, the CDR3 reads TGTGCCAGTAGTATCGGCGGCGGGTGGAACACCGGGGAGCTGTTTTTT. The encoded protein is CASSIGGGWNTGELFF. The chain combines TRBV19 with TRBJ2-2; TRBD2 is a possible D gene (5 bases). This CDR3 has 16 residues. The V gene lost 3 bases and the J gene lost 1 base, with 12 bases spanning the gap. Germline loops: CDR1 LNHDA, CDR2 SQIVND (reference sequence).

This chain joins TRBV28 and TRBJ1-1, with D possibly being TRBD1 (6 bases). V dropped 1 base and J dropped 12 bases, with 15 bases sitting between them. The germline V gene has CDR1 MDHEN and CDR2 SYDVKM. The CDR3 has 13 residues. CDR3 protein: CASSLSGAGGSFF. The CDR3 bases are TGTGCCAGCAGTTTATCGGGGGCCGGCGGGTCTTTCTTT.

The chain recombines TRBV29-1 with TRBJ2-2; either TRBD1 or TRBD2 may supply D (6 bases each). The ends were cut back, 6 bases at V and 6 bases at J, with 17 bases in the middle. Germline CDR1 and CDR2: SQVTM and ANQGSEA. The CDR3 runs to 14 residues. The DNA of the CDR3 is TGCAGCGTCTCAATAGCAGGGGAGGCCGGGGAGCTGTTTTTT. It yields the protein CSVSIAGEAGELFF.

Only a few counts were recorded for this clone. The chain couples TRBV5-4 to TRBJ2-5, with 12 bases lining up with TRBD1. V gave up 1 base and J gave up 5 bases; unmatched junction bases: 9. The CDR3 covers 17 residues. Germline lookup yields CDR1 SGHNT and CDR2 YYREEE (reference sequence). CDR3 coding DNA: TGTGCCAGCAGCTTGAAGGGACAGGGGGCTCCAGGGGAGACCCAGTACTTC. This codes for CASSLKGQGAPGETQYF.